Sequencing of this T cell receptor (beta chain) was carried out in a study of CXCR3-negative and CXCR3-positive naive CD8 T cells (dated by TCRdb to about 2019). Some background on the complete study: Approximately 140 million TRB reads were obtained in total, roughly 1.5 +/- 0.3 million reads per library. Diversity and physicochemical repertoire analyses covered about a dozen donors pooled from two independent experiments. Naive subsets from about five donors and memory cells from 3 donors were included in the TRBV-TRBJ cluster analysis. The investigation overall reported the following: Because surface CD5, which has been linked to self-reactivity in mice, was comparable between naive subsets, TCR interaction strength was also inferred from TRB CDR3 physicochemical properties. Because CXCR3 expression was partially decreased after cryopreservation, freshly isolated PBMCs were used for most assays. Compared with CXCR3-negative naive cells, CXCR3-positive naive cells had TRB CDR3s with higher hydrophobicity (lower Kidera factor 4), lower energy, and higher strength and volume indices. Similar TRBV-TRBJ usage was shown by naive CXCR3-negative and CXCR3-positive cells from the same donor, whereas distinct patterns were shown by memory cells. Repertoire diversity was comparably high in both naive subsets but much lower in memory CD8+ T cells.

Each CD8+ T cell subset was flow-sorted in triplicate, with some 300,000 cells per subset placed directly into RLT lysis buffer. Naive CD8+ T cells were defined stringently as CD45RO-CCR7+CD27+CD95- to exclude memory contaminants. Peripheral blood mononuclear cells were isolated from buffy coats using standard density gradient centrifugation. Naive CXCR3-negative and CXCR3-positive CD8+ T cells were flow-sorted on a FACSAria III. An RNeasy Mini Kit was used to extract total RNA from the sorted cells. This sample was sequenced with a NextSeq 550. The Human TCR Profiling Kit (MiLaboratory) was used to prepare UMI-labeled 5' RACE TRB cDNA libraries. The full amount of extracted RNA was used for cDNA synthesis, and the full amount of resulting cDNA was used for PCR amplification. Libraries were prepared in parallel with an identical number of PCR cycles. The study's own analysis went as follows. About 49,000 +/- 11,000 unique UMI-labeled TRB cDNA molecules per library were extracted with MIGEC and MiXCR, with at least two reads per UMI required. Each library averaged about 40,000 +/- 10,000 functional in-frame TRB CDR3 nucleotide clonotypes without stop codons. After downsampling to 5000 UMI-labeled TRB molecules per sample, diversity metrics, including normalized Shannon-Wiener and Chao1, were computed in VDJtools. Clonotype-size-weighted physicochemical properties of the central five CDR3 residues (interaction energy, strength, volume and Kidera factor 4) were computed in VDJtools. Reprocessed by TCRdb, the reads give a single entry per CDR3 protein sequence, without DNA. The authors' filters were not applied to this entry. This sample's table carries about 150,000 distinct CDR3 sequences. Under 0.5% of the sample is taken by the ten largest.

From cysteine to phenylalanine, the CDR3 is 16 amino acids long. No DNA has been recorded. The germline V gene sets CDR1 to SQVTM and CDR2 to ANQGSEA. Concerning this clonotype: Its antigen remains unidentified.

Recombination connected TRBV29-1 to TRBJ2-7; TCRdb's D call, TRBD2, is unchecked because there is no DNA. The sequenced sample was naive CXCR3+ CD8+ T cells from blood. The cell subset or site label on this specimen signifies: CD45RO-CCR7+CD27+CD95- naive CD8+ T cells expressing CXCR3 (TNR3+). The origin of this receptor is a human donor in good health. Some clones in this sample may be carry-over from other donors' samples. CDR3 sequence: CSVEEETSGLSYEQYF.